This T cell receptor (beta chain) emerged from a study of blood T cell repertoires in COVID-19. At the level of the study: The United States, Italy and Spain provided the acute and convalescent COVID-19 samples. Sources were T cells, B-cell-depleted T cells, or PBMCs; the material itself was cDNA or gDNA.

Trimming stripped 7 bases from V and 6 bases from J, with 12 bases between. CDR3 size: 11 residues. Looked up from germline, CDR1 is DFQATT and CDR2 is SNEGSKA (reference sequence). Source study methods: Amplification with reference gene primers provided the estimates of nucleated cell counts. Generated by immunoSEQ multiplex PCR, the TCRdb table keeps only in-frame clones and is missing some. Clone size and the V and J calls come from that table; the DNA yielded D and trimming. The data hold hundreds of thousands of clones, with nearly 90% observed a single time. This chain connects TRBV20-1 to TRBJ1-1, with unresolved D. Input material: peripheral blood. The TCR was taken from a woman aged 18-35 years who had recovered from COVID-19. In DNA form, the CDR3 reads TGCAGTGTTCCGGGTCAACCTGAAGCTTTCTTT. It specifies CSVPGQPEAFF.